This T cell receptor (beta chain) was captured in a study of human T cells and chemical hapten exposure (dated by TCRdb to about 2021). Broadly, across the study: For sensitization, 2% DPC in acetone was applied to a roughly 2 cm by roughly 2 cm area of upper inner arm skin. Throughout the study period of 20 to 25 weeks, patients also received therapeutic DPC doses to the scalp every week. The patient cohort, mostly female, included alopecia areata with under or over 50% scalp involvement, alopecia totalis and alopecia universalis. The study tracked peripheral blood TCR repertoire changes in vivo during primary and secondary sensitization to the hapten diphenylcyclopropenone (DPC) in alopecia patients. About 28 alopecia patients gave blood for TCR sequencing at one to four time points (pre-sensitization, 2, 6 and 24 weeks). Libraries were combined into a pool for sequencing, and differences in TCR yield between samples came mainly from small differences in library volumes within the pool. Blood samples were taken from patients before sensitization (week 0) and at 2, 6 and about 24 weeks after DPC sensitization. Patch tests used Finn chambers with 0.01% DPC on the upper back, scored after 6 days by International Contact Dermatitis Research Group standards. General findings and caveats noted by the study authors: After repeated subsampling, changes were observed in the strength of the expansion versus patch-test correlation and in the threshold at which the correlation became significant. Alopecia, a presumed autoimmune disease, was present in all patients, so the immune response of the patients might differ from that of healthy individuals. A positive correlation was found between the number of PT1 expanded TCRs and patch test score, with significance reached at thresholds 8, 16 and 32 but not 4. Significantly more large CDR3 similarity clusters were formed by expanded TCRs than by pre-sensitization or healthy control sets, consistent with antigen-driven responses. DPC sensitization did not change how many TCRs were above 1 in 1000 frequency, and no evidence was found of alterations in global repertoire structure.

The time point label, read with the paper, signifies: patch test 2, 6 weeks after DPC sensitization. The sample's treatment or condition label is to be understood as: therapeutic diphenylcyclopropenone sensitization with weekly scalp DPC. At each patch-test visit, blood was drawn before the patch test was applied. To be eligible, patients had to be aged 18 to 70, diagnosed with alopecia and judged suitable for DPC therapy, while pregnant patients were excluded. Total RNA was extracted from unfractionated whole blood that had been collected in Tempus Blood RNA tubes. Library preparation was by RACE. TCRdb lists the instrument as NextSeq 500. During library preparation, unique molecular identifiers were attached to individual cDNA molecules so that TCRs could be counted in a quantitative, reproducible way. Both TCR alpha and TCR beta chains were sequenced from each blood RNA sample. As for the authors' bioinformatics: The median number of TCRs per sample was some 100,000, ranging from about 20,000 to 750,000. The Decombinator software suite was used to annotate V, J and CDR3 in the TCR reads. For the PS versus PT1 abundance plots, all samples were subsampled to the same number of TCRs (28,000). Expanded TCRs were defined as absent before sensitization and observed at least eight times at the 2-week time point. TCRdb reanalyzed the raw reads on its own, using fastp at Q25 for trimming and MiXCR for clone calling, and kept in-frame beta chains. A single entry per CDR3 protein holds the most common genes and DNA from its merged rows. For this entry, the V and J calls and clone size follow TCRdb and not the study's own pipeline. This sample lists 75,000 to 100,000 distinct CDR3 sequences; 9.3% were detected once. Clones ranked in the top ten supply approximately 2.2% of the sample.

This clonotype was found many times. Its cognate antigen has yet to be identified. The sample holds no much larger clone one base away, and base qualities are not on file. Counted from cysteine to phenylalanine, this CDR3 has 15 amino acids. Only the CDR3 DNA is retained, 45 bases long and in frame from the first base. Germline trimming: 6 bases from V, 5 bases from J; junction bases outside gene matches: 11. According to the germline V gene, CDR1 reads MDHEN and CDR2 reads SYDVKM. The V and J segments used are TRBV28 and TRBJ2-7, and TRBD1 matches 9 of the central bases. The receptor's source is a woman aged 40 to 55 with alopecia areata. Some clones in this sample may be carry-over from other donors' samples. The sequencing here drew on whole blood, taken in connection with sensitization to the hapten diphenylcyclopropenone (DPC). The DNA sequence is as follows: TGTGCCAGCAGGTCTGCCGGGACAGGGTACCACGAGCAGTACTTC. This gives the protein CASRSAGTGYHEQYF.